A single sample gave rise to the 12 T cell receptor beta chains below, sequenced in a study of T cell responses to AZD1222 COVID-19 vaccine. Clones were read by immunoSEQ multiplex PCR, and TCRdb kept only the in-frame ones, dropping some. Of some 74,000 clones detected, over 75% appear once; the ten largest clones hold roughly a fifth. The sample in question was peripheral blood, obtained on day 0 of AZD1222 vaccination. Every receptor here comes from an adult in good health.

This rearrangement joins TRBV7-8 to TRBJ1-1; possible D gene TRBD1, 5 bases. The CDR3 is 11 residues long. The germline V and J ends were trimmed by 4 bases and 13 bases, with 13 bases remaining between them. Germline V gene lookup returns CDR1 SGHVS and CDR2 FQNEAQ. This CDR3 reads CASSSQDGVFF. The CDR3 DNA follows: TGTGCCAGCAGCTCACAGGATGGTGTTTTCTTT.

Within the sample, this clone is medium-sized (0.01 to 0.1%). Other DNA sequences in this sample translate to the same CDR3. The chain uses TRBV5-6 and TRBJ1-3, with a tentative D call TRBD1 (5 bases). This CDR3 spans 15 amino acids. In germline, CDR1 is SGHDT, CDR2 YYEEEE. Trimming took off 3 bases at V and 3 bases at J, with 13 bases between the two ends. In DNA, the CDR3 is TGTGCCAGCAGCTCCGACAGTTCCAGTGGAAACACCATATATTTT. Residues: CASSSDSSSGNTIYF.

The chain couples TRBV7-9 to TRBJ2-2; 7 positions agree with TRBD1. Germline V gene sequence: CDR1 SEHNR, CDR2 FQNEAQ (reference sequence). The CDR3 contains 14 residues. V dropped 5 bases and J dropped 6; count of bases not matched to a gene: 6. CDR3 region: CASSQGQHSGELFF. The CDR3 region has the DNA TGTGCCAGCAGCCAGGGACAGCATTCCGGGGAGCTGTTTTTT.

This clone is a singleton in its sample. CDR3 protein: CASSLRQGSEAFF. CDR3 coding DNA: TGTGCCAGCAGCTTAAGGCAGGGGAGTGAAGCTTTCTTT. The chain uses TRBV7-9 and TRBJ1-1; D may be TRBD1 (6 bases). Trimming pared 2 bases from V and 7 bases from J, leaving 11 bases between. This CDR3 contains 13 residues. The germline CDR1 and CDR2 sequences are SEHNR and FQNEAQ (reference sequence).

The chain couples TRBV19 to TRBJ2-6, with 11 bases aligning to TRBD2. This CDR3 has 18 amino acids. Germline assignment: CDR1 LNHDA and CDR2 SQIVND (reference sequence). Trimming took 4 bases from V and 2 from J; bases not matched to a gene: 7. The chain's CDR3 is CASSSSLAGAAGANVLTF. DNA for the CDR3: TGTGCCAGTAGTAGCTCACTAGCGGGAGCTGCTGGGGCCAACGTCCTGACTTTC.

The genes are TRBV5-1 and TRBJ2-2, with 7 positions matching TRBD2. Trimming cost V 6 bases and J 0 bases; bases outside gene matches: 11. CDR1 and CDR2 from the germline V gene are SGHRS and YFSETQ. CDR3 length equals 17 residues. The CDR3 reads CASNGRGSDANTGELFF. For the CDR3, the DNA is TGCGCCAGCAATGGTCGCGGGAGTGACGCGAACACCGGGGAGCTGTTTTTT.

The rearrangement joins TRBV6-1 to TRBJ1-2; D remains unclear. The CDR3 length is 13 residues. The germline V gene has CDR1 MNHNS and CDR2 SASEGT. Trimming removed 2 bases from V and 8 bases from J, with 12 bases in between. This CDR3 reads CASSEKAAEGYTF. The CDR3 bases are TGTGCCAGCAGTGAAAAGGCAGCGGAGGGCTACACCTTC.

V and J are TRBV28 and TRBJ1-2; D unresolved. The germline V gene has CDR1 MDHEN and CDR2 SYDVKM. This CDR3 region has 13 residues. Trimming shortened V by 4 bases and J by 4 bases, and 10 bases separated the two germline ends. The CDR3 protein is CASSWRTAYGYTF. Here the CDR3 DNA reads TGTGCCAGCAGTTGGAGAACAGCCTATGGCTACACCTTC.

This clone was detected once. The genes are TRBV7-9 and TRBJ1-1; D is uncertain. The CDR3 contains 14 residues. Germline V lookup: CDR1 SEHNR, CDR2 FQNEAQ (reference sequence). With 0 bases removed from V and 5 bases from J, the gap between germline ends came to 10 bases. The CDR3, as DNA: TGTGCCAGCAGCTTAGCCGACCGCTGGACTGAAGCTTTCTTT. It translates to CASSLADRWTEAFF.

The genes are TRBV6-5 and TRBJ1-2; D may be TRBD1 (5 bases). Per germline, CDR1 MNHEY and CDR2 SVGAGI. This CDR3 is 13 amino acids long. The V gene lost 6 bases and the J gene lost 1 base, with 9 bases spanning the gap. The CDR3 region is CASRYQGNYGYTF. CDR3 in DNA: TGTGCCAGCAGATACCAGGGTAACTATGGCTACACCTTC.

The gene calls are TRBV30 and TRBJ1-2, with D hard to call. Deletions cut 6 bases from V and 2 bases from J, with 10 bases between. The CDR3 spans 12 residues. Germline V gene sequence: CDR1 GTSNPN, CDR2 SVGIG (reference sequence). For the CDR3, the DNA is TGTGCCTGCCCAGCACCGAACTATGGCTACACCTTC. This encodes CACPAPNYGYTF.

This clone was observed once. This rearrangement joins TRBV6-5 to TRBJ2-1, with D possibly called TRBD1 or TRBD2 (5 bases each). The CDR3 spans 15 residues. Germline V gene sequence: CDR1 MNHEY, CDR2 SVGAGI. Trimming left V 6 bases short and J 4 bases short, with 16 bases between. This chain's CDR3 is CASSPGRPMYNEQFF. CDR3 nucleotides: TGTGCCAGCAGCCCGGGACGGCCGATGTACAATGAGCAGTTCTTC.